Sequencing of this T cell receptor (beta chain) was carried out in a study of blood T cell repertoires in COVID-19. Overall study: The United States, Italy and Spain supplied acute and convalescent COVID-19 samples.

Authors' processing steps: Reference gene primer amplification in the assay estimated nucleated cell counts. Repertoires were generated with immunoSEQ multiplex PCR, while TCRdb's copy carries only in-frame clones and drops some. V and J calls and clone size come straight from that table; D and trimming were deduced from the DNA. The profile covers roughly 120,000 clones, with 90% appearing a single time and about 4% taken by the ten largest. V gave up 6 bases and J gave up 4 bases; unmatched junction bases: 2. The CDR3 has 13 residues. Germline CDR1 WSHSY, CDR2 SAAADI. This chain links TRBV10-2 with TRBJ2-3; TRBD1 matches at 9 bases. This clonotype originated in a man aged 50-60 years with active COVID-19. The source material was peripheral blood. The CDR3 DNA reads as TGCGCCAGCAGGGGACAGGGACCAGATACGCAGTATTTT. This sequence encodes CASRGQGPDTQYF.